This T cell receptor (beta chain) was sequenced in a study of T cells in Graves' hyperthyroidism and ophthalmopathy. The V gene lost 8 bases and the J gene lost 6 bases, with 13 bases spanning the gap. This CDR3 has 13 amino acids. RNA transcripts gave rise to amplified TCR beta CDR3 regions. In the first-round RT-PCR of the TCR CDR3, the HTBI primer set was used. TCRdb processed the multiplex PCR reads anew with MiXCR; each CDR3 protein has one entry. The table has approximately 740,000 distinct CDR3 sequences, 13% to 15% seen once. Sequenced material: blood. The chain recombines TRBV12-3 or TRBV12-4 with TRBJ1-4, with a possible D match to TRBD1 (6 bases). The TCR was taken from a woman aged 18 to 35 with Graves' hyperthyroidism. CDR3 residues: CASLGADHEKLFF. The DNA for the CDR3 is TGTGCCAGCTTGGGGGCGGACCATGAAAAACTGTTTTTT.